The 6 T cell receptor beta chains presented below share a single source sample, sequenced in a study of spatial heterogeneity in lung cancer. TCRdb independently ran MiXCR on the 5' RACE reads; one entry per CDR3 protein. The sample includes 9,500 to 11,000 distinct CDR3 sequences, less than 5.5% of them seen just once. Their antigens remain unidentified. Indicated time point: sample taken at primary tumor resection. Regarding the study as a whole: How many expanded intratumoral alpha and beta TCRs were present tracked the tumor mutation count, which was a count of nonsynonymous mutations.

The sample was lung tumor tissue, taken at surgery. The source of these receptors is a male donor with early-stage non-small cell lung cancer.

In its sample, this clonotype ranks as medium-sized. This beta chain is an unintended read in a library built for alpha chains; its size means little. The chain is built from TRBV10-2 and TRBJ2-7; D is possibly TRBD2 (6 bases). V dropped 4 bases and J dropped 3 bases, with 22 bases sitting between them. CDR1 and CDR2 (germline): WSHSY, SAAADI. The CDR3 is 17 residues long. The CDR3 here is CASSGREPLKFFYEQYF. The CDR3 coding sequence is TGCGCCAGCAGTGGGAGGGAGCCCCTAAAATTCTTCTACGAGCAGTACTTC.

This clonotype was counted at least ten times. This beta chain appears as a stray read in a library generated for alpha chains; its size is not informative. The rearrangement joins TRBV13 to TRBJ2-3; 15 bases match TRBD2. Germline lookup yields CDR1 PRHDT and CDR2 FYEKMQ (reference sequence). After removal of 4 bases from V and 0 bases from J, the junction contained 5 bases not matched to a gene. The CDR3 length is 18 residues. The CDR3 spells CASSSPGLAGGSTDTQYF. The CDR3 DNA reads as TGTGCCAGCAGCTCCCCGGGACTAGCGGGGGGAAGCACAGATACGCAGTATTTT.

At least ten counts were recorded for this clonotype. This beta chain appears as a stray read in a library generated for alpha chains; its size is not informative. The genes are TRBV18 and TRBJ2-7, with D maybe TRBD1 (5 bases). This CDR3 is built from 14 residues. The germline V and J ends were trimmed by 0 bases and 4 bases, with 10 bases remaining between them. Germline CDR1 and CDR2: KGHSH and LQKENI. The CDR3 bases are TGTGCCAGCTCACCACCATTTGCAGGGTACGAGCAGTACTTC. Translation: CASSPPFAGYEQYF.

This clonotype came up many times. This beta chain lies outside the target of a library built for alpha chains; its clone size means little. The V and J genes are TRBV6-6 and TRBJ2-2; 9 bases align to TRBD2. Germline CDR1 is MNHNY and CDR2 is SVGAGI (reference sequence). The CDR3 loop spans 17 amino acids. The V and J ends lost 8 bases and 0 bases, in that order; junction bases with no gene match: 10. The CDR3 nucleotides are TGTGCCAGCTACAGGCTAGCGGGGATCACGAACACCGGGGAGCTGTTTTTT. This codes for CASYRLAGITNTGELFF.

In its sample, this clonotype was seen many times. Within a library made for alpha chains, this beta chain is off target, and its count is uninformative. The rearrangement joins TRBV5-8 to TRBJ2-1; 12 bases align to TRBD2. The CDR3 has 17 residues. Germline lookup yields CDR1 SGHTS and CDR2 YDEGEE. With 5 bases clipped from V and 7 bases from J, the junction kept 13 bases outside the gene matches. The CDR3, as DNA: TGTGCCAGCAGACGAGGACTAGCGGGAATGGGGCTGAATGAGCAGTTCTTC. This gives the protein CASRRGLAGMGLNEQFF.

Sample share makes this clonotype medium-sized. This beta chain came through as a stray read in a library set up for alpha chains, and its size says little. The rearrangement uses TRBV29-1 and TRBJ2-1; D is unclear. This CDR3 spans 11 amino acids. The V and J ends lost 0 bases and 4 bases respectively, with 1 base between them. Germline values: CDR1 SQVTM, CDR2 ANQGSEA. CDR3 loop: CSVEEYNEQFF. The CDR3, as DNA: TGCAGCGTTGAAGAATACAATGAGCAGTTCTTC.